What follows are 25 T cell receptor beta chains derived from one specimen sequenced in a study of CD8+CD57+ T cells in acquired aplastic anemia. Profiles of TCR beta VDJ and CDR3 were generated from a genomic DNA template. One entry per CDR3 protein results from TCRdb running MiXCR on the reads. Among hundreds of thousands of distinct CDR3 sequences, approximately 86% were seen once, and the ten largest hold roughly 42%. Selection for sequencing was limited to patients who had shown CD8+CD57+ cell expansion by flow cytometry. The sequenced material came from sorted CD4+, CD8+, or CD8+CD57+ T cells (not recorded which) from PBMCs. The origin of the receptors is a human donor with aplastic anemia.

Note on this clonotype: An end of the junction does not agree with germline; a read error may underlie this. The chain employs TRBV9 and TRBJ2-1; TRBD2 matches 7 bases. The CDR3 totals 13 residues. Germline lookup yields CDR1 SGDLS and CDR2 YYNGEE. CDR3 sequence: CASSVEAGNTGVF. The CDR3 nucleotides read TGTGCCAGCAGTGTTGAAGCGGGGAACACCGGGGTGTTC.

In regard to this clonotype: The CDR3 does not end in the conserved phenylalanine or tryptophan, so this is likely a read error. No DNA is shown, since the ends of the CDR3 on it are uncertain; the CDR3 is the one TCRdb lists. The rearrangement joins TRBV11-1 to TRBJ2-3. Ends included, the CDR3 has 13 residues. Per germline, CDR1 SGHAT and CDR2 FQDESV (reference sequence). The CDR3 protein is CASGFGGTDTQSS.

This clonotype was picked up one time. One end of the junction varies from germline; a read error may be responsible. The rearrangement joins TRBV5-4 to TRBJ2-5, with 14 bases fitting TRBD2. This CDR3 region has 19 residues. Germline CDR1 is SGHNT and CDR2 is YYREEE (reference sequence). CDR3 amino acids: CATSLDALTSGGAQETQYF. CDR3 nucleotide sequence: TGTGCCACCAGCTTGGACGCTTTGACTAGCGGGGGGGCGCAGGAGACCCAGTACTTC.

The rearrangement links TRBV10-3 to TRBJ2-3; TRBD1 aligns across 7 bases. With the DNA end fitting TRBJ1-5 better, the J assignment may be wrong. Germline lookup yields CDR1 ENHRY and CDR2 SYGVKD. The CDR3 extends over 15 amino acids. The CDR3 protein is CASSQGGHNTHTQHF. The CDR3 DNA is TGTGCCAGCAGCCAAGGGGGCCATAACACTCATACCCAGCATTTT.

This clonotype was counted only a few times. This chain connects TRBV7-9 to TRBJ2-6; D not certain. Per germline, CDR1 SEHNR and CDR2 FQNEAQ (reference sequence). Between the trimmed V and J ends, which lost 1 base and 0 bases, there was a span of 13 bases. The CDR3 sequence is 18 residues long. CDR3 sequence: CASSLVPGLCSGANVLTF. CDR3 sequence (DNA): TGTGCCAGCAGCTTAGTCCCCGGGCTGTGCTCTGGGGCCAACGTCCTGACTTTC.

Remarks on this clonotype: This likely comes from a read error, as the CDR3 has no conserved phenylalanine or tryptophan at its end. The gene calls are TRBV2 and TRBJ2-3; 8 bases fit TRBD2. The J call may be in error: the DNA end matches TRBJ2-2 better. CDR1 and CDR2 (germline): SNHLY, FYNNEI. This CDR3 comprises 14 residues. As DNA, the CDR3 is TGTGCCAGCAGCTTTGCGGGAGGTCCCGATACGCTGTTTGTT. Residues: CASSFAGGPDTLFV.

The CDR3 DNA follows: TGTGCCAGCAGAAGAGATCAGCCTGGGGCCAACGTCCTGACTTTC. Protein product: CASRRDQPGANVLTF. The chain recombines TRBV5-6 with TRBJ2-6; D ambiguous. The CDR3 sequence is 15 residues long. In germline, CDR1 is SGHDT, CDR2 YYEEEE. V lost 5 bases and J 2 bases, leaving 11 bases between the germline ends.

This clonotype was detected only once. The chain recombines TRBV7-8 with TRBJ2-3; D is unclear. This CDR3 has 14 residues. The ends were cut back, 3 bases at V and 6 bases at J, with 13 bases in the middle. Germline V gene data show CDR1 as SGHVS and CDR2 as FQNEAQ. The CDR3 reads CASSFVGSADTQYF. The CDR3, as DNA: TGTGCCAGCAGCTTCGTGGGTAGTGCCGATACGCAGTATTTT.

The rearrangement joins TRBV7-2 to TRBJ1-2; weak D call: TRBD1 (5 bases). This CDR3 is built from 16 residues. Per germline, CDR1 SGHTA and CDR2 FQGNSA. V was trimmed by 3 bases and J by 6 bases, leaving 20 bases between them. CDR3 DNA: TGTGCCAGCAGCTTGGCGAGGGACGGGGACGTACATGGCTACACCTTC. Encoded protein: CASSLARDGDVHGYTF.

About this clonotype itself: Germline is not matched at one junction end, which may reflect a read error. V gene TRBV7-9 combines with J gene TRBJ2-3, with a possible D match to TRBD1 (6 bases). CDR3 size: 14 residues. Germline CDR1 and CDR2: SEHNR and FQNEAQ (reference sequence). The CDR3 protein is CASSSARGHAPHHF. In DNA form, the CDR3 reads TGTGCCAGCAGCTCGGCCAGGGGTCACGCACCGCACCATTTT.

This chain uses TRBV5-4 with TRBJ2-7; 7 positions match TRBD2. The CDR3 spans 17 residues. J was trimmed by 0 bases and V by 4 bases; bases with no gene match: 13. Germline V gene lookup returns CDR1 SGHNT and CDR2 YYREEE (reference sequence). The CDR3 reads CASSLTSAETGSYEQYV. For the CDR3, the DNA is TGTGCCAGCAGCCTTACTAGCGCGGAGACGGGCTCCTACGAGCAGTACGTC.

V and J are TRBV7-3 and TRBJ2-6; 9 bases fit TRBD2. Unmatched junction bases numbered 15, after V lost 3 bases and J lost 0 bases. The CDR3 is 21 amino acids. Germline loops: CDR1 SGHTA, CDR2 FQGTGA. CDR3 sequence: CASSFQRSGGRVPSGANVLTF. CDR3 bases: TGTGCCAGCAGCTTTCAAAGAAGCGGGGGGAGGGTCCCCTCTGGGGCCAACGTCCTGACTTTC.

The gene calls are TRBV2 and TRBJ1-1; D possibly corresponds to TRBD1 (6 bases). Germline assignment: CDR1 SNHLY and CDR2 FYNNEI. This CDR3 is 16 amino acids long. V lost 8 bases to trimming and J lost 1 base, with 20 bases between them. CDR3 protein: CASGGAPGGANTEAFF. The CDR3 DNA is TGTGCCAGCGGAGGGGCTCCGGGGGGGGCGAACACTGAAGCTTTCTTT.

Details on this clonotype: One junction end does not reproduce the germline sequence, and a read error may be involved. This chain connects TRBV9 to TRBJ1-1; D gene uncertain. Germline values: CDR1 SGDLS, CDR2 YYNGEE. This CDR3 comprises 15 residues. The CDR3 nucleotides are TGTGCCAGCGGCGTGGATGTGAGAGGTAACTATACCGCTTTCTTT. Amino acid sequence: CASGVDVRGNYTAFF. Using reference TRBV9 and TRBJ1-1 for the parts outside the CDR3, the full variable domain is DSGVTQTPKHLITATGQRVTLRCSPRSGDLSVYWYQQSLDQGLQFLIQYYNGEERAKGNILERFSAQQFPDLHSELNLSSLELGDSALYFCASGVDVRGNYTAFFGQGTRLTVV.

This clonotype was found once. V and J are TRBV5-6 and TRBJ1-1; D gene unclear. The V end lost 0 bases, the J end lost 1 base, and 10 bases lay between the germline ends. Germline V gives CDR1 SGHDT, CDR2 YYEEEE. The CDR3 has 15 residues. The CDR3 nucleotides read TGTGCCAGCAGCTTGGATCAGCCAGGGAACACTGAAGCTTTCTTT. Translating gives CASSLDQPGNTEAFF. Full variable domain (rest looked up from reference TRBV5-6 and TRBJ1-1): DAGVTQSPTHLIKTRGQQVTLRCSPKSGHDTVSWYQQALGQGPQFIFQYYEEEERQRGNFPDRFSGHQFPNYSSELNVNALLLGDSALYLCASSLDQPGNTEAFFGQGTRLTVV.

The chain links TRBV6-1 to TRBJ2-3; 8 bases are a match to TRBD1. Per the germline V gene, CDR1 is MNHNS and CDR2 is SASEGT. The CDR3 is 16 amino acids. Trimming removed 11 bases from V and 6 bases from J; junction bases left unmatched: 19. The CDR3 loop reads CAASERTGLTTDTQYF. The CDR3 DNA reads TGTGCCGCCAGTGAACGGACAGGGTTGACCACTGATACGCAGTATTTT.

Within the sample, this clonotype is medium-sized. The chain carries TRBV12-3 or TRBV12-4 and TRBJ2-5; 13 nucleotides agree with TRBD2. This CDR3 has 15 residues. The junction had 3 bases not matched to a gene; V was cut back by 4 bases and J by 4 bases. In DNA form, the CDR3 reads TGTGCCAGCAGTTCCACTAGCGGGAGGGCAGAGACCCAGTACTTC. It translates to CASSSTSGRAETQYF.

This clonotype was counted once. This CDR3 is missing its conserved last phenylalanine or tryptophan, likely due to a read error. The DNA is left out, because the CDR3 cannot be placed on it with certainty; the CDR3 is given as TCRdb lists it. The chain is built from TRBV7-9 and TRBJ1-2; the D segment call TRBD1 is taken from the table without a DNA check. The CDR3 extends over 13 residues, inclusive of both ends. Per germline, CDR1 SEHNR and CDR2 FQNEAQ (reference sequence). CDR3 in amino acids: CASSLGPGGLYFG.

The rearrangement joins TRBV5-1 to TRBJ1-6, with 10 bases that match TRBD1. Unmatched junction bases numbered 14, after V lost 3 bases and J lost 8 bases. The CDR3 has 18 amino acids. Germline loops: CDR1 SGHRS, CDR2 YFSETQ. Here the CDR3 reads CASSSRGQGFRGHSPLHF. CDR3 coding DNA: TGCGCCAGCAGCTCAAGGGGACAGGGGTTCCGGGGCCATTCACCCCTCCACTTT.

This chain uses TRBV5-4 with TRBJ2-3, with TRBD2 matching over 8 bases. Germline CDR1 is SGHNT and CDR2 is YYREEE (reference sequence). The CDR3 has 15 amino acids. Germline trimming cut 2 bases from V and 3 bases from J; bases unmatched to any gene: 5. The DNA for the CDR3 is TGTGCCAGCAGCTTTATTAGCGGGACGACAGATACGCAGTATTTT. Encoded protein: CASSFISGTTDTQYF.

This clonotype has more than one count but fewer than ten. J is TRBJ2-3 and V is TRBV19; D gene unclear. Trimming left V 4 bases short and J 1 base short, with 12 bases between. Germline CDR1 LNHDA, CDR2 SQIVND (reference sequence). The CDR3 runs to 15 residues. The CDR3 sequence is CASSTPTLGTDTQYF. The CDR3 DNA reads as TGTGCCAGTAGTACCCCTACTTTGGGCACAGATACGCAGTATTTT.

The chain carries TRBV7-2 and TRBJ2-3; 8 bases are shared with TRBD2. Germline V gene sequence: CDR1 SGHTA, CDR2 FQGNSA. Trimming removed 4 bases from V and 10 bases from J; junction bases left unmatched: 10. The CDR3 is made up of 14 amino acids. For the CDR3, the DNA is TGTGCCAGCAGCTCCGCGGGAGGTCGTGGACCGCAGTATTTT. Translating gives CASSSAGGRGPQYF.

This clonotype appeared once. An end of the junction differs from the germline gene, which may be a read error. The chain combines TRBV7-3 with TRBJ2-1; 7 nucleotides match TRBD1. The CDR3 consists of 16 residues. The germline CDR1 and CDR2 sequences are SGHTA and FQGTGA. CDR3 nucleotide sequence: TGTGCCAGCAGCTTTCAAAGGACAGGACCCTACGATGAGCAGTTCTTC. Translating it yields CASSFQRTGPYDEQFF.

This rearrangement joins TRBV9 to TRBJ1-1, with a tentative D call TRBD1 (5 bases). CDR3 length: 13 amino acids. Trimming left V 4 bases short and J 4 bases short, with 11 bases between. In germline, CDR1 is SGDLS, CDR2 YYNGEE. The CDR3 sequence is CASSRQRGTEAFF. The CDR3 DNA reads as TGTGCCAGCAGCCGACAGAGGGGCACTGAAGCTTTCTTT. The full variable domain, its missing parts supplied by reference TRBV9 and TRBJ1-1, is DSGVTQTPKHLITATGQRVTLRCSPRSGDLSVYWYQQSLDQGLQFLIQYYNGEERAKGNILERFSAQQFPDLHSELNLSSLELGDSALYFCASSRQRGTEAFFGQGTRLTVV.

The chain combines TRBV7-9 with TRBJ2-1; D ambiguous. V was pared by 0 bases and J by 12 bases, with 21 bases between. The CDR3 extends over 16 amino acids. CDR1 and CDR2 from the germline V gene are SEHNR and FQNEAQ (reference sequence). CDR3 DNA sequence: TGTGCCAGCAGCTTAGCGGGCAGAAACGGGCACAACGTGCAGTTCTTC. As protein: CASSLAGRNGHNVQFF.